One T cell receptor (beta chain) is described in this entry. The data were obtained in a study of blood T cell repertoires in COVID-19. Overall study context: The United States, Italy and Spain were the sources of the acute and convalescent COVID-19 samples. PBMCs, B-cell-depleted T cells, or T cells provided the cDNA or gDNA that made up the material.

Per the original data handling: It was from reference gene primer amplification that nucleated cell counts were estimated. Repertoires were generated with immunoSEQ multiplex PCR, while TCRdb's copy carries only in-frame clones and drops some. The V and J calls and clone size come from that table; D and trimming were worked out from the DNA. The table has roughly 380,000 clones, about 80% seen once; the top ten hold around 1.1%. Germline V gene data show CDR1 as MNHEY and CDR2 as SVGAGI. The length of the CDR3 is 14 residues. The trim removed 6 bases at V and 4 bases at J, leaving 5 bases unmatched. Material for sequencing was peripheral blood. The sequence derives from a human donor with acute or convalescent COVID-19. The donor label of this sample is uncertain. The chain combines TRBV6-5 with TRBJ2-3; TRBD2 matches 9 bases. The CDR3 reads CASRRRGGPDTQYF. CDR3 coding DNA: TGTGCCAGCAGACGGCGGGGGGGCCCAGATACGCAGTATTTT.